The text below deals with one TCR beta chain. Its cognate antigen is unknown. Data came from immunoSEQ multiplex PCR; TCRdb stores just in-frame clones and leaves some out. This repertoire shows about 110,000 clones, about 87% found once; its top ten account for over 1.5%. This sample is part of a study of T cell responses to AZD1222 COVID-19 vaccine. Points from the study as a whole: Of the AZD1222 recipients, only five to seven were seropositive at baseline. The reported proportion of spike-specific TCRs targeting unmutated variant regions was nearly half.

This CDR3 has 15 residues. V shed 0 bases, J shed 7 bases, and the junction held 6 bases outside the gene matches. CDR1 is SGHAT, CDR2 FQNNGV, per germline. This TCR was recovered from an adult in good health. The V call is TRBV11-2, the J call TRBJ1-2, with 9 positions matching TRBD1. The sequencing used peripheral blood, collected on day 0 of AZD1222 vaccination. The CDR3 region has the DNA TGTGCCAGCAGCTTAGACTACAGGGGGCCGATTGGCTACACCTTC. Translating gives CASSLDYRGPIGYTF.